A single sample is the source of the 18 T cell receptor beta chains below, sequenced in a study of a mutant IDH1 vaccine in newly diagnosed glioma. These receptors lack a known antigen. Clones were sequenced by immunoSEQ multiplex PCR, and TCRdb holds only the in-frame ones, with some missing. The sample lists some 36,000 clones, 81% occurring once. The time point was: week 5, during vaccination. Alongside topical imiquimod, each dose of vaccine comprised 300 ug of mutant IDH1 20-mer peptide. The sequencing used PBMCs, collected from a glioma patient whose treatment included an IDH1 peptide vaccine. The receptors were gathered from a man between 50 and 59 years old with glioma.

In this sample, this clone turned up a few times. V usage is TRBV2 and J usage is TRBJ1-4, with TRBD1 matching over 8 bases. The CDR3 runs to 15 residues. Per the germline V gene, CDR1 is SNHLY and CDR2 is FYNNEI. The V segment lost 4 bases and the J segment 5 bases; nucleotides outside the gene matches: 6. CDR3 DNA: TGTGCCAGCAGTGGACAGCCAGGGGGCAATGAAAAACTGTTTTTT. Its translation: CASSGQPGGNEKLFF.

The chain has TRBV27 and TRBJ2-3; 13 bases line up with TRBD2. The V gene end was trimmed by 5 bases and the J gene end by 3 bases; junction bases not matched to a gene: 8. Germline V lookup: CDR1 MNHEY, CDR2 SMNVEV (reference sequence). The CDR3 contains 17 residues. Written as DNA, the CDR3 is TGTGCCAGCAGTACCAGGACTAGCGGGAGAGCTACAGATACGCAGTATTTT. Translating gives CASSTRTSGRATDTQYF.

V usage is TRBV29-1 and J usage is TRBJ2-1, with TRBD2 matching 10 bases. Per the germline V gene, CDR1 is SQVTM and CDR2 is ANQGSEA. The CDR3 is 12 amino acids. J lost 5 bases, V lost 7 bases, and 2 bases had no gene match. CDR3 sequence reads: CSGGLADNEQFF. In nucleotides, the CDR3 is TGCAGCGGAGGACTAGCGGACAATGAGCAGTTCTTC.

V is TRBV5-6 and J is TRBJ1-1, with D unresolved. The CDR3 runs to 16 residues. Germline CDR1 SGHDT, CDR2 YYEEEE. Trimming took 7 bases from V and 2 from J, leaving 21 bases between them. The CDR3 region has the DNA TGTGCCAGCCTGCGTTGGTCAGCCCTACCTAACACTGAAGCTTTCTTT. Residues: CASLRWSALPNTEAFF.

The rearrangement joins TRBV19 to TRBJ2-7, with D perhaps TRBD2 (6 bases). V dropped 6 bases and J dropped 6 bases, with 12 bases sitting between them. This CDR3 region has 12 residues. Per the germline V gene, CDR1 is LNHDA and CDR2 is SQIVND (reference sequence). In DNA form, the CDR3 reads TGTGCCAGTAGGGGACTGCTCGGCGAGCAGTACTTC. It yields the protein CASRGLLGEQYF. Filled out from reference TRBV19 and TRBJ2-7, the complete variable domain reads DGGITQSPKYLFRKEGQNVTLSCEQNLNHDAMYWYRQDPGQGLRLIYYSQIVNDFQKGDIAEGYSVSREKKESFPLTVTSAQKNPTAFYLCASRGLLGEQYFGPGTRLTVT.

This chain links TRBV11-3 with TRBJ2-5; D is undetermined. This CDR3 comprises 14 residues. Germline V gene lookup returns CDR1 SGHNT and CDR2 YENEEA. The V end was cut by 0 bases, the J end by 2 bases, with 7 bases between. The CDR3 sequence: CASSLDRDQETQYF. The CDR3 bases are TGTGCCAGCAGCTTAGACAGAGATCAAGAGACCCAGTACTTC. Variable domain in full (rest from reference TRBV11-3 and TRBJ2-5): EAGVVQSPRYKIIEKKQPVAFWCNPISGHNTLYWYLQNLGQGPELLIRYENEEAVDDSQLPKDRFSAERLKGVDSTLKIQPAELGDSAVYLCASSLDRDQETQYFGPGTRLLVL.

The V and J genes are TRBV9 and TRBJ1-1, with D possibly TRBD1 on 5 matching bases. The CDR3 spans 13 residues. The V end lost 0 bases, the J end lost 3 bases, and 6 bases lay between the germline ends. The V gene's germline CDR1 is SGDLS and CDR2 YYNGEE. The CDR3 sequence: CASSVVGDTEAFF. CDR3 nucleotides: TGTGCCAGCAGCGTAGTAGGGGACACTGAAGCTTTCTTT.

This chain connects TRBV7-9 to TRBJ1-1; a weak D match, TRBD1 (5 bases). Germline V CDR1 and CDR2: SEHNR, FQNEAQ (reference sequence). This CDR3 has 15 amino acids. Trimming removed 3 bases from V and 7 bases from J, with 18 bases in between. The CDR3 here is CASSFTNNRPYEAFF. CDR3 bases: TGTGCCAGCAGCTTTACGAATAACAGGCCCTATGAAGCTTTCTTT.

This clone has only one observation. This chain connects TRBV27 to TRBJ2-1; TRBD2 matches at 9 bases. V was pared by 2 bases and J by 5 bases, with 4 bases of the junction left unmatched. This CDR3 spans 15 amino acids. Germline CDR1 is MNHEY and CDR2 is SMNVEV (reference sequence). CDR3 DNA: TGTGCCAGCAGTTTAAGGGGCGGGGGGGACAATGAGCAGTTCTTC. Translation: CASSLRGGGDNEQFF.

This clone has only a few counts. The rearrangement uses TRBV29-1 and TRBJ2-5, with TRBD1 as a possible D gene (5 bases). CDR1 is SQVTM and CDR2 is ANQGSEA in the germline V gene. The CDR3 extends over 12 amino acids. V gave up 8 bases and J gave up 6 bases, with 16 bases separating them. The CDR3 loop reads CSYGASGKTQYF. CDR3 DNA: TGCAGCTATGGGGCTTCTGGAAAGACCCAGTACTTC.

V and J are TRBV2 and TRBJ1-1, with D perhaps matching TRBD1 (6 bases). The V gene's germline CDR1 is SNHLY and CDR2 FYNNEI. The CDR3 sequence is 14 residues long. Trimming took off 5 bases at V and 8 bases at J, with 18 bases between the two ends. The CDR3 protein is CASSLPWGQTEAFF. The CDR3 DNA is TGTGCCAGCAGTCTCCCCTGGGGGCAGACCGAAGCTTTCTTT.

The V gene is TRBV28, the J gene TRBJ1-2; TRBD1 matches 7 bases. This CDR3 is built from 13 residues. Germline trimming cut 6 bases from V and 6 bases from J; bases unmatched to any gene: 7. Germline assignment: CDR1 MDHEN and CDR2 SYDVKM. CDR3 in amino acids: CASRPPGQHGYTF. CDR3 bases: TGTGCCAGCAGACCCCCGGGACAGCATGGCTACACCTTC.

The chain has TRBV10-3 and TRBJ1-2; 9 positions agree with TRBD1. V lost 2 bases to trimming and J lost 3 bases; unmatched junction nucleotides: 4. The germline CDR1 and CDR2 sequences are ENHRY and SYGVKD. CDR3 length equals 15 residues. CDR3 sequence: CAISEPTGGDYGYTF. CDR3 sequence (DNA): TGTGCCATCAGTGAGCCGACAGGGGGAGACTATGGCTACACCTTC.

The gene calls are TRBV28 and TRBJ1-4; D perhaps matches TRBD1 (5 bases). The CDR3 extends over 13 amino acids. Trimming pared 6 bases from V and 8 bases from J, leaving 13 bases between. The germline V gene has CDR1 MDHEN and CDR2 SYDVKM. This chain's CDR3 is CASRGREREKLFF. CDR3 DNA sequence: TGTGCCAGCAGGGGGCGCGAAAGAGAAAAACTGTTTTTT.

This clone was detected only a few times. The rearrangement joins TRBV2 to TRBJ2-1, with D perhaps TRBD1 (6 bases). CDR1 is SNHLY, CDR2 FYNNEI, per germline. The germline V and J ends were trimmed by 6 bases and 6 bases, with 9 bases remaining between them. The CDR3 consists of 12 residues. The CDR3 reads CASSADSNEQFF. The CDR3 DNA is TGTGCCAGCAGCGCGGACAGCAATGAGCAGTTCTTC.

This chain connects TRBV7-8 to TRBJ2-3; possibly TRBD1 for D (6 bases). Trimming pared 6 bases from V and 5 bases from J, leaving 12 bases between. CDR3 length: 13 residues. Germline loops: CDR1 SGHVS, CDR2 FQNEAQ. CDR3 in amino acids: CASRSRGGDTQYF. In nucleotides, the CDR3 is TGTGCCAGCAGGTCTAGAGGGGGAGATACGCAGTATTTT.

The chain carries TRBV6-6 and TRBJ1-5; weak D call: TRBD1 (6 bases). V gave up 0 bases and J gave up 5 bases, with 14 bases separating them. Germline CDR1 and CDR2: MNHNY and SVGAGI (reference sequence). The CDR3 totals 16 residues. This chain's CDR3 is CASSYSEGGSDQPQHF. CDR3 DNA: TGTGCCAGCAGTTACTCTGAAGGGGGTTCGGATCAGCCCCAGCATTTT.

CDR3 bases: TGTGCCAGCAGCTCGGCCGGGGGACATCTGAACACTGAAGCTTTCTTT. This codes for CASSSAGGHLNTEAFF. The genes are TRBV7-9 and TRBJ1-1, with a possible D match to TRBD1 (6 bases). This CDR3 is built from 16 residues. Germline V gene data show CDR1 as SEHNR and CDR2 as FQNEAQ (reference sequence). Trimming pared 4 bases from V and 0 bases from J, leaving 15 bases between.